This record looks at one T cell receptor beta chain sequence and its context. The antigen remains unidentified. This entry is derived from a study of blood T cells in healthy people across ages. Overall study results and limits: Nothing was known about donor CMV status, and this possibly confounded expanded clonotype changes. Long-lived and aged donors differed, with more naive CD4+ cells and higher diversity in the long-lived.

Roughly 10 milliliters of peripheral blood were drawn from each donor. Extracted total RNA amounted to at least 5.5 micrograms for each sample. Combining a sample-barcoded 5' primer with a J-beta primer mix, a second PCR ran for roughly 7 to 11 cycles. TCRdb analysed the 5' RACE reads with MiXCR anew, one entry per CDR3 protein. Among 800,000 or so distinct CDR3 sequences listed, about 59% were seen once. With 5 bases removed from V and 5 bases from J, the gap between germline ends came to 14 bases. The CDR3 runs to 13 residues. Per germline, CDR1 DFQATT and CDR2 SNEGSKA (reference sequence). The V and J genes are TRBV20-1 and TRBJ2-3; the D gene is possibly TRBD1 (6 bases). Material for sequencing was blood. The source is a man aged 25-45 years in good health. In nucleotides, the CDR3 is TGCAGTGCTCCCGACCAGGGGAAAGATACGCAGTATTTT. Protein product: CSAPDQGKDTQYF.